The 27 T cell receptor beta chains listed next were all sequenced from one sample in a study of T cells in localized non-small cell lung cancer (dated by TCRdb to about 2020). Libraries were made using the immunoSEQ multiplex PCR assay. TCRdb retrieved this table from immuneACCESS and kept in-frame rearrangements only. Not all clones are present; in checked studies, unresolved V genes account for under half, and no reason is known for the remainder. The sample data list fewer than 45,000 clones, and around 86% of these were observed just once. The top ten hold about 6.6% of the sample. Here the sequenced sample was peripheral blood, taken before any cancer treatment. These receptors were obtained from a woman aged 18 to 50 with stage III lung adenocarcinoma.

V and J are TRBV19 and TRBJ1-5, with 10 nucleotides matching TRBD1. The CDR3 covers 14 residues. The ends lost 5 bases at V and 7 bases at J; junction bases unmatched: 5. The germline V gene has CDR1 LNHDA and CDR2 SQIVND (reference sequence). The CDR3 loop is CASSDRDRGQPQHF. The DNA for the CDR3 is TGTGCCAGTAGTGACCGGGACAGGGGACAGCCCCAGCATTTT.

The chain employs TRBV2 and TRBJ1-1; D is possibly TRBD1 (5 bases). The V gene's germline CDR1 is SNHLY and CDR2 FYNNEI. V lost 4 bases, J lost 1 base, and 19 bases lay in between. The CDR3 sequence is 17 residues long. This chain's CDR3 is CASSGPGLTSQNTEAFF. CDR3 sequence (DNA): TGTGCCAGCAGTGGGCCGGGACTAACATCGCAGAACACTGAAGCTTTCTTT.

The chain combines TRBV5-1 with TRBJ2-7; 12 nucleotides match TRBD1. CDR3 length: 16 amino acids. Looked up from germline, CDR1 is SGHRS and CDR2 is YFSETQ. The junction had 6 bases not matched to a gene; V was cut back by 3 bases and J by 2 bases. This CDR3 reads CASSSRDRGLPYEQYF. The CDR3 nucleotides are TGCGCCAGCAGCTCGCGGGACAGGGGGCTTCCCTACGAGCAGTACTTC.

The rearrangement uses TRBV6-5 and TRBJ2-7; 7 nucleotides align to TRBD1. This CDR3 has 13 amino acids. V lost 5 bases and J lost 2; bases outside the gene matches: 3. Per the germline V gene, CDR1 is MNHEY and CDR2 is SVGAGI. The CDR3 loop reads CASSRTGTYEQYF. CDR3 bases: TGTGCCAGCAGTCGGACAGGAACCTACGAGCAGTACTTC.

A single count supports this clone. The CDR3 DNA reads as TGTGCCAGCAGTGAAGCGCGTCGCGGTCAGCCCCAGCATTTT. Encoded protein: CASSEARRGQPQHF. This chain connects TRBV2 to TRBJ1-5; unclear D gene. The CDR3 is 14 residues long. The germline V and J ends were trimmed by 0 bases and 6 bases, with 9 bases remaining between them. The germline gives CDR1 SNHLY, CDR2 FYNNEI. Full variable domain (rest looked up from reference TRBV2 and TRBJ1-5): EPEVTQTPSHQVTQMGQEVILRCVPISNHLYFYWYRQILGQKVEFLVSFYNNEISEKSEIFDDQFSVERPDGSNFTLKIRSTKLEDSAMYFCASSEARRGQPQHFGDGTRLSIL.

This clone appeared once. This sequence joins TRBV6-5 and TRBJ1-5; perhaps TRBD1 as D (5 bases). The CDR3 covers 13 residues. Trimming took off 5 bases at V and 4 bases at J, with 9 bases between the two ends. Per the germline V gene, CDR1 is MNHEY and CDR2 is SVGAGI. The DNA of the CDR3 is TGTGCCAGCAGTCCCCAGGGAAATCAGCCCCAGCATTTT. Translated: CASSPQGNQPQHF.

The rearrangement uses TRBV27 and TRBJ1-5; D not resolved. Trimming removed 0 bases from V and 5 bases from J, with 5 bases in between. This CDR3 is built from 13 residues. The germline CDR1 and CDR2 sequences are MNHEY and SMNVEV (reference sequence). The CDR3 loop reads CASSLSSYQPQHF. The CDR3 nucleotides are TGTGCCAGCAGTTTATCGAGTTATCAGCCCCAGCATTTT.

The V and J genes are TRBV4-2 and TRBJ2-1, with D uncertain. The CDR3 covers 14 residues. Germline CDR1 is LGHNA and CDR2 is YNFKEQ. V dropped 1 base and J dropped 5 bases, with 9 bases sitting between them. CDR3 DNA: TGTGCCAGCAGCCAAGTTAGTTCGGACAATGAGCAGTTCTTC. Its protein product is CASSQVSSDNEQFF.

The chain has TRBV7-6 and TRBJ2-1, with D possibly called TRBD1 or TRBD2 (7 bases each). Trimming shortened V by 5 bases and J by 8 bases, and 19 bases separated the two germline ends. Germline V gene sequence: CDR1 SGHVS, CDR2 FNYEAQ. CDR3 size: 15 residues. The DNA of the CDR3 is TGTGCCAGCAGCCCCGTGGCAGGGGGGGCATATGAGCAGTTCTTC. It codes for CASSPVAGGAYEQFF.

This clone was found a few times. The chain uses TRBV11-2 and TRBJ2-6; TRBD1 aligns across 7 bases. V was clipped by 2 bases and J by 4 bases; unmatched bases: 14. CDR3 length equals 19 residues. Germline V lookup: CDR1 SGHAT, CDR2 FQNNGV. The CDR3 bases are TGTGCCAGCAGCTTATGGCCGGAGACAGGGCGTTCCGGGGCCAACGTCCTGACTTTC. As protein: CASSLWPETGRSGANVLTF.

The CDR3 here is CASSPGTLTQETQYF. CDR3 sequence (DNA): TGCGCCAGCAGTCCCGGGACATTAACCCAAGAGACCCAGTACTTC. This rearrangement joins TRBV4-1 to TRBJ2-5; D is possibly TRBD1 (6 bases). V was clipped by 6 bases and J by 1 base, with 15 bases between them. Germline-derived CDR1 and CDR2 are MGHRA and YSYEKL. The CDR3 covers 15 residues.

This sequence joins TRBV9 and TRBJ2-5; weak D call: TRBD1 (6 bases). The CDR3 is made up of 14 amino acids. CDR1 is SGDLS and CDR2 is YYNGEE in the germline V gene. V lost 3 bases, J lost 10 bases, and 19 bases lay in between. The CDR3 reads CASSADPRGNGQYF. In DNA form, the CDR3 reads TGTGCCAGCAGCGCCGACCCGAGGGGGAACGGCCAGTACTTC. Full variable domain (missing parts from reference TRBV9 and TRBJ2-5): DSGVTQTPKHLITATGQRVTLRCSPRSGDLSVYWYQQSLDQGLQFLIQYYNGEERAKGNILERFSAQQFPDLHSELNLSSLELGDSALYFCASSADPRGNGQYFGPGTRLLVL.

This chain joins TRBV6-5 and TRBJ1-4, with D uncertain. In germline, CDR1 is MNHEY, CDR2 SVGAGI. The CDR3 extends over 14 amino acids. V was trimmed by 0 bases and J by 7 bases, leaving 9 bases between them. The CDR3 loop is CASSYSAVAEKLFF. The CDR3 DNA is TGTGCCAGCAGTTACTCGGCAGTGGCTGAAAAACTGTTTTTT.

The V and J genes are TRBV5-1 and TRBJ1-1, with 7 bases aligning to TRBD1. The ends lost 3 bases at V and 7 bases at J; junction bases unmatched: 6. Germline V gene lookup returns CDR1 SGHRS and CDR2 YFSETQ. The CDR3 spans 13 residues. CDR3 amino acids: CASSSRGDSEAFF. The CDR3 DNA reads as TGCGCCAGCAGCTCCAGGGGGGATAGTGAAGCTTTCTTT.

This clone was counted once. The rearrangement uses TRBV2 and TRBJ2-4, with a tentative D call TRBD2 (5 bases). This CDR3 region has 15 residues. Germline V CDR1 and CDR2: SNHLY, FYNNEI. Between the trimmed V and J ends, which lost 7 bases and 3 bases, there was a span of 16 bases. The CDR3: CASKYTARGKNIQYF. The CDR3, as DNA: TGTGCCAGCAAGTACACGGCCCGGGGCAAAAACATTCAGTACTTC. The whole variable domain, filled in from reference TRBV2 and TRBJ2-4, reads EPEVTQTPSHQVTQMGQEVILRCVPISNHLYFYWYRQILGQKVEFLVSFYNNEISEKSEIFDDQFSVERPDGSNFTLKIRSTKLEDSAMYFCASKYTARGKNIQYFGAGTRLSVL.

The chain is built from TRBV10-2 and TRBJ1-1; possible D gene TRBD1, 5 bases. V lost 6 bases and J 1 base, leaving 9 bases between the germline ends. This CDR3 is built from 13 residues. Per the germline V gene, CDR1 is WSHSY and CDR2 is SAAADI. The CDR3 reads CASSMTANTEAFF. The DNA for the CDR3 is TGCGCCAGCAGCATGACAGCGAACACTGAAGCTTTCTTT.

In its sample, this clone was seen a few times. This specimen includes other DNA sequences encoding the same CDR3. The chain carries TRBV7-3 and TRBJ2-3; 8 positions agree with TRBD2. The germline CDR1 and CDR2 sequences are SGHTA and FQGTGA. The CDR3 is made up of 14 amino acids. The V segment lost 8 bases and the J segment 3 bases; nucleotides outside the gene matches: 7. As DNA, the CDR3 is TGTGCCAGCCGACGAACGGGGGGGACAGATACGCAGTATTTT. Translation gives CASRRTGGTDTQYF.

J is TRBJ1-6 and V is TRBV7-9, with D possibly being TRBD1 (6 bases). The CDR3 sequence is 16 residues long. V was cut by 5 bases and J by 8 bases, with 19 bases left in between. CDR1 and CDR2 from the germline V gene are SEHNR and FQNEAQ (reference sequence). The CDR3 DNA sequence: TGTGCCAGCAGCATCTCAGGGGCACGGATGGATTCACCCCTCCACTTT. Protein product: CASSISGARMDSPLHF.

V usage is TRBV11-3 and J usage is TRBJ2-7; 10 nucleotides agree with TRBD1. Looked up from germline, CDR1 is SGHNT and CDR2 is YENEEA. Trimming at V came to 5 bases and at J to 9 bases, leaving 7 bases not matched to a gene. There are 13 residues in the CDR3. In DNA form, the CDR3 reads TGTGCCAGCAGCCTGGGGACAGGGGACAGGCAGTACTTC. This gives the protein CASSLGTGDRQYF.

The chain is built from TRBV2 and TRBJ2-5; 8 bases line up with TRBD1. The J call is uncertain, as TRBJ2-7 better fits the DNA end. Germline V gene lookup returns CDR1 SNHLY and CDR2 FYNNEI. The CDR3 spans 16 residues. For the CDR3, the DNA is TGTGCCAGCAGTGTCGGGCGGGACAGGAGCTCCTACGAGCAGTACTTC. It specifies CASSVGRDRSSYEQYF.

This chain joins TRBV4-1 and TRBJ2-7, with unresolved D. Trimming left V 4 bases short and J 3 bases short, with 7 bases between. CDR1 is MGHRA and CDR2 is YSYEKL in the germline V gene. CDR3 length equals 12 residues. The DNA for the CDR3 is TGCGCCAGCAGCCCGCCCAGCTACGAGCAGTACTTC. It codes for CASSPPSYEQYF.

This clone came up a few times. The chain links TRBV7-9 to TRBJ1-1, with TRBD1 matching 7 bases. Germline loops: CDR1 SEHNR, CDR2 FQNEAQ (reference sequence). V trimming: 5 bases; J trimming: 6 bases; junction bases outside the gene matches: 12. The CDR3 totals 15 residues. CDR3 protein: CASSQGDGLLSEAFF. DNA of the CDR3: TGTGCCAGCAGCCAGGGGGACGGTTTGTTATCTGAAGCTTTCTTT.

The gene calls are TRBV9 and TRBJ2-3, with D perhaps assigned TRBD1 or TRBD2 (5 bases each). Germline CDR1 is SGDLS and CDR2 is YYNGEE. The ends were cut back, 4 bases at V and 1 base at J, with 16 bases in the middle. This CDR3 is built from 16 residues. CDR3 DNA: TGTGCCAGCAGCTTAAACACGGGGCACCGCACAGATACGCAGTATTTT. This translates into CASSLNTGHRTDTQYF.

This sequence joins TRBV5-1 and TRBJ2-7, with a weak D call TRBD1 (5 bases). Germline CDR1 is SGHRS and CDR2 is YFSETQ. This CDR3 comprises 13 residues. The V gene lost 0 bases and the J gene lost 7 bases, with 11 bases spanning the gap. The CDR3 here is CASSLAGPGEQYF. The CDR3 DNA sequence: TGCGCCAGCAGCTTGGCCGGGCCAGGGGAGCAGTACTTC. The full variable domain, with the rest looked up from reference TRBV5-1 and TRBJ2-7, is KAGVTQTPRYLIKTRGQQVTLSCSPISGHRSVSWYQQTPGQGLQFLFEYFSETQRNKGNFPGRFSGRQFSNSRSEMNVSTLELGDSALYLCASSLAGPGEQYFGPGTRLTVT.

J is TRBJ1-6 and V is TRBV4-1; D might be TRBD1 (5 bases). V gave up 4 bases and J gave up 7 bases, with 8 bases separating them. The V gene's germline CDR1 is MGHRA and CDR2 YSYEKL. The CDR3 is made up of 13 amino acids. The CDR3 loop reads CASSRTPNSPLHF. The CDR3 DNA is TGCGCCAGCAGCCGGACACCAAATTCACCCCTCCACTTT.

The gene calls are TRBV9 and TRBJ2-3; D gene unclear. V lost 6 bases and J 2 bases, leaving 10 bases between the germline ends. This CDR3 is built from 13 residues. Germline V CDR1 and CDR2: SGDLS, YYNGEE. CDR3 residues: CASTSGTTDTQYF. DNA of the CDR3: TGTGCCAGCACATCGGGCACCACAGATACGCAGTATTTT.

The chain's CDR3 is CASSREGSYNEQFF. In DNA form, the CDR3 reads TGTGCCAGTAGTAGGGAGGGCTCCTACAATGAGCAGTTCTTC. The rearrangement joins TRBV19 to TRBJ2-1; the match to TRBD2 covers 7 bases. The length of the CDR3 is 14 residues. V lost 4 bases and J lost 0; bases outside the gene matches: 0. Per the germline V gene, CDR1 is LNHDA and CDR2 is SQIVND (reference sequence).